This record looks at one T cell receptor beta chain sequence and its context. This clonotype was counted between two and nine times. Its antigen target is currently unknown. Base-call qualities are not available, and no considerably larger clone is one nucleotide away. These data originate in a study of T cells in Graves' hyperthyroidism and ophthalmopathy (dated by TCRdb to about 2019). With regard to the full study: A discovery cohort of approximately 100 patients, roughly 43 with Graves' ophthalmopathy and 57 with stable Graves' hyperthyroidism, was used to find distinguishing TCR V-J signatures. Prospective prediction of ophthalmopathy was tested in an independent validation cohort of 18 to 20 hyperthyroidism patients and 15 to 17 patients who later progressed to ophthalmopathy. For training and testing, the approximately 92 patients in the discovery cohort were randomly divided in a 7:3 ratio. In addition, the study compared T-cell repertoires in thyroid tissue and in blood from 6 or 7 Graves' hyperthyroidism patients. After sampling, hyperthyroidism patients received methimazole starting at 30 mg daily, and ophthalmopathy patients received high-dose intravenous methylprednisolone. According to the paper, TCR Vbeta CDR3 sequencing was carried out on 135 peripheral blood samples, which came from fewer than 50 ophthalmopathy, approximately 72 hyperthyroidism and about 17 progressor patients.

Here is what the overall study found, with its caveats: Most expanded thyroid clonotypes (frequency above 0.001) were also detected in blood, a finding suggesting that blood repertoires may reflect thyroid immune responses. No statistical method was used to fix the sample size in advance, and group allocation was not hidden from the investigators. A 13 V-J signature model separated ophthalmopathy from stable hyperthyroidism, with around 88% sensitivity and roughly 81% specificity in cross-validation and 80%/75% in testing. In validation, progression to ophthalmopathy was predicted by the model with 70.59% sensitivity and 72.22% specificity, a median of around 5.9 months before onset.

Amplification of TCR beta CDR3 regions was carried out from RNA transcripts. The TCR CDR3 was subjected to a first round of RT-PCR using the HTBI primer set and the Qiagen OneStep RT-PCR kit. Libraries were constructed in a second round of multiplex PCR, after which size selection and purification were performed. Sequencing of the libraries was done on an Illumina HiSeq2000 using paired-end 100 bp reads. As for the authors' bioinformatics: SOAPnuke was used to process the raw data, throwing out any read that contained adapters or uncalled bases, had a mean Phred below 15, or lacked an exact constant-primer or identifier match. High-quality paired reads were merged with COPE v1.2.5, and unique nucleotide sequences were defined as clonotypes. MiTCR v1.1 was used to align clonotypes to the IMGT TRBV, TRBD and TRBJ reference segments. The analysis was restricted to V-J combinations with a frequency above 0.0001, which together covered 99.2% of the repertoires. The TCS score was defined as the ratio of F50 (clonal expansion) to E x V (chaos), calculated using BLOSUM62-based TCRdist between CDR3 peptides within each V-J. Welch's t-statistics and random forest reduced some 510 V-J features to around 14, which were used in a naive Bayes classifier (R e1071). Thyroid-blood repertoire similarity was quantified with the Morisita-Horn index. Clones were called with MiXCR by TCRdb after fastp trimmed the public reads at Q25, and only in-frame beta chains were retained. When rows share a CDR3 protein, they turn into one entry using the most common DNA and genes. These V and J calls derive from TCRdb rather than the authors' analysis. The sample has about 540,000 distinct CDR3 sequences on record, 35% to 55% of them singletons. The top ten hold about 8.3% of the sample.

Stable Graves' hyperthyroidism was defined as no progression to ophthalmopathy during 18 months of follow-up. Hyperthyroidism patients were newly diagnosed, with disease duration under 2 months, and aged 18 to 65 years. Exclusion was applied to patients with uncontrolled infections, other autoimmune diseases, pregnancy or lactation. Diagnoses were established on the basis of clinical symptoms, serum thyroxine and TRAb, thyroid ultrasound, and orbital computed tomography. Total RNA was extracted using Trizol reagent, and RNA quality was assessed on an Agilent 2100 Bioanalyzer. The sequence derives from a woman aged 18-30 years with Graves' hyperthyroidism. The sample was peripheral blood or thyroid tissue (not recorded which).

The sequenced DNA is TGCGCCAGCAGCTTTTACGGGGGAATTGGGACGCAGTACTTC. This gives the protein CASSFYGGIGTQYF. The rearranged chain carries TRBV5-1 and TRBJ2-7; tentative D gene TRBD2, with 6 bases matching. V is shortened by 2 bases, J by 9 bases, and the region joining them spans 18 bases. Via the germline V gene, CDR1 is SGHRS and CDR2 YFSETQ. The CDR3 covers 14 residues, taking in both the cysteine and the phenylalanine. Solely the CDR3 DNA is kept, with 42 bases framed from the first base. Joined to the reference TRBV5-1 and TRBJ2-7 proteins, this CDR3 gives the full variable domain: KAGVTQTPRYLIKTRGQQVTLSCSPISGHRSVSWYQQTPGQGLQFLFEYFSETQRNKGNFPGRFSGRQFSNSRSEMNVSTLELGDSALYLCASSFYGGIGTQYFGPGTRLTVT.